A selection of T cell receptor beta chains follows, all from one sample in a study of cytomegalovirus exposure and HLA in healthy donors. Data came from immunoSEQ multiplex PCR; TCRdb stores just in-frame clones and leaves some out. In the table there are about 93,000 clones, approximately 80% of which are singletons. The sequenced material came from PBMCs. These TCRs come from a woman aged 40 to 50 in good health and CMV-seronegative. The CDR3 runs from the conserved cysteine through the conserved F or W.

j_call v_call cdr3_aa
TRBJ1-1 TRBV19 CASLQGGSTEAFF
TRBJ1-1 TRBV14 CASSQVTGITEAFF
TRBJ2-5 TRBV19 CASSSSGSRLETQYF
TRBJ2-2 TRBV7-2 CASSSVAGGRTGELFF
TRBJ1-5 TRBV7-3 CASSTQGSQPQHF
TRBJ1-2 TRBV27 CASSLLGTGNGYTF
TRBJ2-2 TRBV13 CASSFIRQGASNTGELFF
TRBJ2-3 TRBV7-9 CASSLAGEATDTQYF
TRBJ1-2 TRBV10-3 CAISFGTANYGYTF
TRBJ2-3 TRBV15 CATRLAGDRDTQYF